This T cell receptor (beta chain) originates from a study of T cell changes during pregnancy in multiple sclerosis. Assay: immunoSEQ multiplex PCR; the TCRdb copy retains only in-frame clones and omits some. The table shows tens of thousands of clones, with less than 95% occurring only once. Germline V gene data show CDR1 as SGHTA and CDR2 as FQGTGA. This CDR3 spans 16 amino acids. V shed 0 bases, J shed 7 bases, and the junction held 9 bases outside the gene matches. Specimen: peripheral blood, collected before pregnancy. This TCR derives from a female donor with multiple sclerosis, enrolled in a pregnancy study. This chain uses TRBV7-3 with TRBJ1-1, with 9 bases matching TRBD1. The CDR3 DNA follows: TGTGCCAGCAGCTTAACAGGGACAGGGAATTTTAATGAAGCTTTCTTT. Protein sequence: CASSLTGTGNFNEAFF.